This entry lists 17 T cell receptor beta chains sequenced from one sample in a study of blood T cell repertoires in COVID-19. Data came from immunoSEQ multiplex PCR; TCRdb stores just in-frame clones and leaves some out. The sample carries 70,000 to 75,000 clones, over 75% recorded once. The sample comprised peripheral blood. The receptors originated from a woman aged 18-29 years with acute or convalescent COVID-19.

The chain carries TRBV7-2 and TRBJ2-1, with 10 nucleotides matching TRBD2. This CDR3 is 17 amino acids long. V trimming: 0 bases; J trimming: 7 bases; junction bases outside the gene matches: 9. CDR1 is SGHTA and CDR2 is FQGNSA in the germline V gene. CDR3 DNA sequence: TGTGCCAGCAGCTTAGCATCGGCTAGCGGGAGTACGAATGAGCAGTTCTTC. It specifies CASSLASASGSTNEQFF.

DNA for the CDR3: TGTGCCAGCAGTTCCACGGGACAGGGGGCAAAGGGGGAGCAGTTCTTC. Translation: CASSSTGQGAKGEQFF. The chain combines TRBV28 with TRBJ2-1; 12 nucleotides align to TRBD1. From germline, CDR1 is MDHEN and CDR2 SYDVKM. CDR3 length: 16 residues. V lost 4 bases to trimming and J lost 10 bases; unmatched junction nucleotides: 11.

This clone was seen a single time. The V and J genes are TRBV15 and TRBJ2-3; D is possibly TRBD1 (6 bases). The germline CDR1 and CDR2 sequences are LNHNV and YYDKDF (reference sequence). Trimming took off 1 base at V and 0 bases at J, with 8 bases between the two ends. This CDR3 is built from 15 residues. CDR3: CATSRVGQSTDTQYF. Here the CDR3 DNA reads TGTGCCACCAGCAGAGTCGGACAGAGCACAGATACGCAGTATTTT. The entire variable domain, with the rest obtained from reference TRBV15 and TRBJ2-3, is as follows: DAMVIQNPRYQVTQFGKPVTLSCSQTLNHNVMYWYQQKSSQAPKLLFHYYDKDFNNEADTPDNFQSRRPNTSFCFLDIRSPGLGDTAMYLCATSRVGQSTDTQYFGPGTRLTVL.

V usage is TRBV6-5 and J usage is TRBJ2-3; TRBD2 agrees at 9 bases. This CDR3 has 15 residues. The junction had 9 bases not matched to a gene; V was cut back by 6 bases and J by 5 bases. Germline V lookup: CDR1 MNHEY, CDR2 SVGAGI. In DNA form, the CDR3 reads TGTGCCAGCAGGGGATGGCGGGAGGGTGGAGATACGCAGTATTTT. Its translation: CASRGWREGGDTQYF.

CDR3 loop: CASSRSEGYEQYF. The CDR3 DNA reads TGTGCCAGCTCGCGTTCCGAGGGCTACGAGCAGTACTTC. This chain uses TRBV18 with TRBJ2-7; weak D call: TRBD2 (5 bases). CDR1 and CDR2 from the germline V gene are KGHSH and LQKENI. The CDR3 loop spans 13 amino acids. V was cut by 6 bases and J by 3 bases, with 12 bases left in between.

This chain connects TRBV3-1 (or the pseudogene TRBV3-2) to TRBJ2-1; the match to TRBD2 covers 10 bases. Trimming removed 2 bases from V and 7 bases from J; junction bases left unmatched: 8. The CDR3 is 16 amino acids. In germline, CDR1 is LGHDT, CDR2 YNNKEL (reference sequence). The CDR3 nucleotides read TGTGCCAGCAGCCAACCAGCGGGAGGGCCGATGAATGAGCAGTTCTTC. It encodes CASSQPAGGPMNEQFF.

As for this clone: A junction end diverges from the germline sequence, so it may reflect a read error. V usage is TRBV6-1 and J usage is TRBJ1-5, with 7 bases that match TRBD1. The length of the CDR3 is 14 residues. The germline V gene has CDR1 MNHNS and CDR2 SASEGT. CDR3 nucleotide sequence: TGTGCCAGCAGGGAAGGACAGGTTAATCAGCCCCAGCATTTT. This translates into CASREGQVNQPQHF.

J is TRBJ2-7 and V is TRBV6-2 or TRBV6-3; 8 nucleotides agree with TRBD2. Trimming at V came to 0 bases and at J to 4 bases, leaving 14 bases not matched to a gene. The CDR3 consists of 18 residues. The germline CDR1 and CDR2 sequences are MNHEY and SVGEGT. The DNA for the CDR3 is TGTGCCAGCAGTTACTCGAAGGGACTAGTGAAATCCGTGTACGAGCAGTACTTC. Translating it yields CASSYSKGLVKSVYEQYF.

This clone was counted only a few times. The CDR3 DNA reads TGTGCCAGCAGTGATCAGGACAGGGGTAATGAAAAACTGTTTTTT. It encodes CASSDQDRGNEKLFF. The chain joins TRBV25-1 to TRBJ1-4; 9 positions agree with TRBD1. V shed 3 bases, J shed 4 bases, and the junction held 3 bases outside the gene matches. This CDR3 is built from 15 residues. CDR1 is MGHDK, CDR2 SYGVNS, per germline.

The chain carries TRBV5-6 and TRBJ2-3, with a possible D match to TRBD2 (5 bases). V dropped 4 bases and J dropped 4 bases, with 10 bases sitting between them. Per germline, CDR1 SGHDT and CDR2 YYEEEE. The CDR3 sequence is 13 residues long. The CDR3 loop is CASSPLRADTQYF. DNA of the CDR3: TGTGCCAGCAGCCCCTTGAGGGCAGATACGCAGTATTTT.

The chain has TRBV7-9 and TRBJ2-7, with a tentative D call TRBD1 (5 bases). Trimming shortened V by 1 base and J by 5 bases, and 15 bases separated the two germline ends. Germline-derived CDR1 and CDR2 are SEHNR and FQNEAQ (reference sequence). The CDR3 has 15 amino acids. The CDR3 DNA sequence: TGTGCCAGCAGCTTAGAGGATGCAGGGAAGGACGAGCAGTACTTC. Translated: CASSLEDAGKDEQYF.

The V gene is TRBV27, the J gene TRBJ2-3, with 14 bases aligning to TRBD2. The CDR3 has 15 amino acids. Germline values: CDR1 MNHEY, CDR2 SMNVEV (reference sequence). Trimming took 2 bases from V and 5 from J; bases not matched to a gene: 0. CDR3 protein: CASSLGTSGGDTQYF. In DNA form, the CDR3 reads TGTGCCAGCAGTTTAGGGACTAGCGGGGGAGATACGCAGTATTTT.

J is TRBJ2-2 and V is TRBV11-3; D is perhaps TRBD2 (6 bases). V was trimmed by 11 bases and J by 2 bases, leaving 24 bases between them. Germline values: CDR1 SGHNT, CDR2 YENEEA. CDR3 length: 17 residues. CDR3 sequence reads: CAGLEGSGTPNTGELFF. CDR3 coding DNA: TGTGCCGGATTAGAAGGGTCCGGGACTCCTAACACCGGGGAGCTGTTTTTT.

V gene TRBV2 combines with J gene TRBJ1-1, with no clear D. V lost 7 bases and J lost 0, with 9 bases in between. The CDR3 length is 13 residues. Germline CDR1 and CDR2: SNHLY and FYNNEI. Here the CDR3 DNA reads TGTGCCAGCAACCGAGGCATGAACACTGAAGCTTTCTTT. As protein: CASNRGMNTEAFF. Complete variable domain (other parts from reference TRBV2 and TRBJ1-1): EPEVTQTPSHQVTQMGQEVILRCVPISNHLYFYWYRQILGQKVEFLVSFYNNEISEKSEIFDDQFSVERPDGSNFTLKIRSTKLEDSAMYFCASNRGMNTEAFFGQGTRLTVV.

A few counts support this clone. The chain has TRBV11-2 and TRBJ1-2, with D unresolved. This CDR3 spans 13 amino acids. In germline, CDR1 is SGHAT, CDR2 FQNNGV. V was trimmed by 5 bases and J by 6 bases, leaving 13 bases between them. CDR3 loop: CASSIGQLDGYTF. As DNA, the CDR3 is TGTGCCAGCAGCATAGGGCAGTTGGATGGCTACACCTTC.

The V call is TRBV5-1, the J call TRBJ1-1, with D possibly being TRBD1 (6 bases). Trimming took 3 bases from V and 3 from J, leaving 9 bases between them. Per germline, CDR1 SGHRS and CDR2 YFSETQ. The CDR3 is 13 residues long. The CDR3 sequence: CASSSQGYTEAFF. The CDR3 DNA is TGCGCCAGCAGCTCACAGGGATACACTGAAGCTTTCTTT. Together with reference TRBV5-1 and TRBJ1-1, the CDR3 gives the full variable domain: KAGVTQTPRYLIKTRGQQVTLSCSPISGHRSVSWYQQTPGQGLQFLFEYFSETQRNKGNFPGRFSGRQFSNSRSEMNVSTLELGDSALYLCASSSQGYTEAFFGQGTRLTVV.

The chain employs TRBV28 and TRBJ1-4; TRBD1 is a possible D gene (6 bases). With 3 bases removed from V and 6 bases from J, the gap between germline ends came to 20 bases. Germline lookup yields CDR1 MDHEN and CDR2 SYDVKM. The CDR3 totals 17 residues. The CDR3 DNA reads as TGTGCCAGCAGTTTCCCGCCGGACAGATTAAGGGATGAAAAACTGTTTTTT. Amino acids: CASSFPPDRLRDEKLFF.